This TCR beta chain appears in the sequencing data of a study of blood T cell repertoires in COVID-19. TCRdb's copy holds only in-frame clones and misses some; the assay was immunoSEQ multiplex PCR. The sample has under 350,000 clones, around 89% seen once; the top ten hold about 4.6%. The V gene lost 4 bases and the J gene lost 6 bases, with 15 bases spanning the gap. This CDR3 contains 14 residues. The germline CDR1 and CDR2 sequences are SGHNT and YYREEE (reference sequence). Sequencing input: peripheral blood. The chain joins TRBV5-4 to TRBJ2-3, with D tentatively TRBD2 (5 bases). The receptor was derived from a middle-aged man with acute or convalescent COVID-19. Here the CDR3 DNA reads TGTGCCAGCAGCCCCCGGAGGCCTCTCGATACGCAGTATTTT. It codes for CASSPRRPLDTQYF.